This T cell receptor beta chain emerged from a study of OX40 agonist ivuxolimab in advanced cancers. As for the study in general: Of mixed ages from 23 to 79 and averaging roughly 60 years, the group was just under 85% male.

On this clone: Antigen: not known.

Method: immunoSEQ multiplex PCR; TCRdb's copy keeps in-frame clones and lacks some. In the table there are roughly 40,000 clones, over 75% of which are singletons. The CDR3 is 11 amino acids. The V end was cut by 5 bases, the J end by 2 bases, with 2 bases between. Germline assignment: CDR1 SEHNR and CDR2 FQNEAQ (reference sequence). Whole-study results and caveats: There were, on average, more expanded clones in CD8+ T cells than in CD4+. Clonal expansion in partial responders at 0.1-3.0 mg/kg ranked among the lowest.

The chain links TRBV7-9 to TRBJ2-3, with D hard to call. This receptor was taken from an adult with an advanced solid tumor such as melanoma, head and neck, liver or kidney cancer. Sample: CD4+ or CD8+ T cells sorted from blood, taken in a trial of the OX40 agonist ivuxolimab. Here the CDR3 DNA reads TGTGCCAGCAGCGACACAGATACGCAGTATTTT. Translated, it gives CASSDTDTQYF.